This T cell receptor beta chain is drawn from a study of cytomegalovirus exposure and HLA in healthy donors. Whole-study context: In an early release, HLA-typed donors contributed some 82 million unique TCR sequences. Study-wide points: As was reported, the HLA-A and HLA-B alleles of most subjects were accurately predicted from TCR beta sequences. In vitro data verified three CMV-associated chains as specific for CMV antigens.

While unrecorded immune exposures were likely, the donors were nominally healthy when sampled. A note on this clone: What it binds is not known.

Researchers ran the PCR with 60 Vbeta and 13 Jbeta primers. Profiled with immunoSEQ multiplex PCR; TCRdb holds only in-frame clones, not every one. The profile shows roughly 100,000 clones, about 69% of them singletons. The sequence came from a human donor in good health. Sequencing used PBMCs.

In DNA form, the CDR3 reads TGTGCCATCAGTGAGTCGACTAGCCCCGGGGAGCTGTTTTTT. Amino acid sequence: CAISESTSPGELFF. This chain joins TRBV10-3 and TRBJ2-2; 7 nucleotides match TRBD2. The V gene end was trimmed by 0 bases and the J gene end by 6 bases; junction bases not matched to a gene: 1. The CDR3 contains 14 residues. Germline CDR1 ENHRY, CDR2 SYGVKD.